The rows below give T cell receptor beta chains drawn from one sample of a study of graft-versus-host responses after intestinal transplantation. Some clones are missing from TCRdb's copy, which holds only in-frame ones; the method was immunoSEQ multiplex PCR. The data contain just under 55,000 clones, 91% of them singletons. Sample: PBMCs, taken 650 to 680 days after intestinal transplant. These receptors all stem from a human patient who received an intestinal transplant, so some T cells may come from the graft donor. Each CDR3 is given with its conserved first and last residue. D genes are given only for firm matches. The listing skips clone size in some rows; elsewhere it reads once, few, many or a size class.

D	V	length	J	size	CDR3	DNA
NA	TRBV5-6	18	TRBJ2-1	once	CASSLRTFGAASYNEQFF	TGTGCCAGCAGCTTGAGGACATTCGGAGCGGCCTCCTACAATGAGCAGTTCTTC
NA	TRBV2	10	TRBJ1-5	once	CASPISPQHF	TGTGCCAGCCCCATTTCTCCCCAGCATTTT
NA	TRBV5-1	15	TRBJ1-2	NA	CASSGYREGDGGYTF	TGCGCCAGCAGCGGCTACAGGGAAGGTGATGGTGGCTACACCTTC
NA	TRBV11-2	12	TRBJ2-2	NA	CASLGSAGELFF	TGTGCCAGCTTGGGTAGTGCCGGGGAGCTGTTTTTT
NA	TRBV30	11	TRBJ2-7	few	CAVRQAYEQYF	TGTGCGGTCAGACAGGCCTACGAGCAGTACTTC
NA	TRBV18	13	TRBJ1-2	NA	CASSQGVRYGYTF	TGTGCCAGCTCACAGGGGGTGAGGTATGGCTACACCTTC
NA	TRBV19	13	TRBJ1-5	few	CASTYRGNQPQHF	TGTGCCAGTACTTACAGGGGCAATCAGCCCCAGCATTTT
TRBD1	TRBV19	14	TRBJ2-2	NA	CASFPRQGSGELFF	TGTGCCAGTTTCCCCCGACAGGGCAGCGGGGAGCTGTTTTTT
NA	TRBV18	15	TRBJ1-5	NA	CASSQTGGRNQPQHF	TGTGCCAGCTCACAGACGGGGGGGCGCAATCAGCCCCAGCATTTT
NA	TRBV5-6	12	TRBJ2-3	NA	CASNLNTDTQYF	TGTGCCAGCAATCTCAACACAGATACGCAGTATTTT
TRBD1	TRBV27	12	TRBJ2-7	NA	CASWDSRYEQYF	TGTGCCAGTTGGGACAGCCGCTACGAGCAGTACTTC
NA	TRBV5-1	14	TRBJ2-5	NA	CASSLTEPKETQYF	TGCGCCAGCAGCTTGACCGAGCCTAAAGAGACCCAGTACTTC
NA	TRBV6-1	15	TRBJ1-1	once	CASSPATGSDTEAFF	TGTGCCAGCAGCCCTGCAACGGGGTCGGACACTGAAGCTTTCTTT
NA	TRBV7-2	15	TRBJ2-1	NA	CASSTGAGGYNEQFF	TGTGCCAGCAGCACAGGGGCGGGGGGTTACAATGAGCAGTTCTTC
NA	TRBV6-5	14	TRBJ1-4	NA	CASARVRHNEKLFF	TGTGCCAGCGCCCGAGTACGTCATAATGAAAAACTGTTTTTT
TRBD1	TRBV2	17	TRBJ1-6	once	CASREDRAISYNSPLHF	TGTGCCAGCAGAGAGGACAGGGCAATATCCTATAATTCACCCCTCCACTTT
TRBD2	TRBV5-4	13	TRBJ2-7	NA	CASSLTGGYEQYF	TGTGCCAGCAGCTTGACGGGAGGTTACGAGCAGTACTTC
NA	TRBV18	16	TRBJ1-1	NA	CASSPRGIGGNTEAFF	TGTGCCAGCTCACCACGGGGTATAGGAGGGAACACTGAAGCTTTCTTT
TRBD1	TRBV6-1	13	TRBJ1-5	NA	CASTTGVVQPQHF	TGTGCCAGCACGACAGGGGTTGTGCAGCCCCAGCATTTT
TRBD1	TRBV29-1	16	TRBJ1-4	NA	CSVGGQGAEDPEKLFF	TGCAGCGTTGGGGGACAGGGGGCGGAGGATCCTGAAAAACTGTTTTTT
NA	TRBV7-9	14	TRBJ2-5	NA	CASSLTGIQETQYF	TGTGCCAGCAGCTTGACCGGAATCCAAGAGACCCAGTACTTC
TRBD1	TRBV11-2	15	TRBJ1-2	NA	CASSLGQRRVYGYTF	TGTGCCAGCAGCTTGGGACAGCGAAGGGTCTATGGCTACACCTTC
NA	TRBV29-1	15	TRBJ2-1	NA	CSVPSGAPHYNEQFF	TGCAGCGTCCCCTCCGGGGCTCCCCACTACAATGAGCAGTTCTTC
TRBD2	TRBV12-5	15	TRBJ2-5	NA	CASGRGTSGAETQYF	TGTGCTAGTGGACGGGGGACTAGCGGCGCGGAGACCCAGTACTTC
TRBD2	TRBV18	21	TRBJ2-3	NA	CASSLRALGTSGGAGTDTQYF	TGTGCCAGCTCACTCCGCGCCCTCGGGACTAGCGGGGGGGCGGGCACAGATACGCAGTATTTT
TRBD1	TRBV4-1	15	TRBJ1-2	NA	CASTPGDRGSYGYTF	TGCGCCAGCACCCCGGGGGACAGGGGATCCTATGGCTACACCTTC
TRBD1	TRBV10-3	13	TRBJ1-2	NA	CAISGTGNGGYTF	TGTGCCATCAGTGGGACAGGGAACGGAGGCTACACCTTC
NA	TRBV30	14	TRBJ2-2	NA	CACLLPANTGELFF	TGTGCCTGTCTCCTCCCCGCGAACACCGGGGAGCTGTTTTTT
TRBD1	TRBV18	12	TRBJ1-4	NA	CASRDRGEKLFF	TGTGCCAGCCGGGACAGGGGAGAAAAACTGTTTTTT
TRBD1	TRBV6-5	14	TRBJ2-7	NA	CASSLVQGVHEQYF	TGTGCCAGCAGTTTAGTACAGGGGGTCCACGAGCAGTACTTC
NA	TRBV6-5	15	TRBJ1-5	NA	CASSPGARSNQPQHF	TGTGCCAGCAGCCCCGGGGCGAGAAGCAATCAGCCCCAGCATTTT
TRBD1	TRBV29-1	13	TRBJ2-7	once	CSVDGTASGEQYF	TGCAGCGTTGACGGGACAGCCTCTGGCGAGCAGTACTTC
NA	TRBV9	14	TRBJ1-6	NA	CASSVQDYNSPLHF	TGTGCCAGCAGCGTACAGGACTATAATTCACCCCTCCACTTT